The T cell receptor (beta chain) described here comes from a study of follicular helper T cells after annual influenza vaccination. Study-wide results and caveats: Successive annual vaccinations recalled a recurrent oligoclonal ICOS+CD38+ cTfh response with influenza-specific clonotypes.

V was shortened by 6 bases and J by 7 bases, with 7 bases between the two germline ends. Germline CDR1 is LNHDA and CDR2 is SQIVND (reference sequence). This CDR3 is built from 12 residues. Documented time point: 2015-2016 season, pre-vaccination. Note on this clone: The antigen is undetermined.

Assay used: immunoSEQ multiplex PCR; TCRdb lists only in-frame clones, some missing. The sample includes roughly 1,300 clones, over 75% of them seen just once. The material sequenced was CXCR5+ CD38+ circulating T follicular helper cells from blood, taken on the day of influenza vaccination. Subset of the sample: circulating Tfh, non-naive CD4+CXCR5+PD-1+ (ICOS+CD38+ or ICOS-CD38-). This TCR was sampled from an adult who received the influenza vaccine. The chain is built from TRBV19 and TRBJ1-6, with D uncertain. CDR3 region: CASRPQNSPLHF. The CDR3 DNA follows: TGTGCCAGTAGACCACAGAATTCACCCCTCCACTTT.